Listed here are 21 T cell receptor beta chains from one sample, sequenced in a study of T cell responses to AZD1222 COVID-19 vaccine. The data were produced by immunoSEQ multiplex PCR, yet TCRdb's version contains in-frame clones alone and is incomplete. The table has 140,000 or so clones, around 84% seen once; the top ten hold around 5.1%. The sequenced sample was peripheral blood, obtained 28 days after the second AZD1222 dose. The receptors originated from an adult who received the AZD1222 COVID-19 vaccine.

The chain has TRBV27 and TRBJ1-2; no definite D call. Deletions cut 3 bases from V and 8 bases from J, with 1 base between. CDR1 and CDR2 (germline): MNHEY, SMNVEV (reference sequence). The CDR3 loop spans 9 amino acids. As DNA, the CDR3 is TGTGCCAGCAGTTTGGGCTACACCTTC. This codes for CASSLGYTF.

This rearrangement joins TRBV10-3 to TRBJ1-6; a possible D gene is TRBD1 (6 bases). V was cut by 7 bases and J by 5 bases, with 18 bases left in between. Germline values: CDR1 ENHRY, CDR2 SYGVKD. CDR3 length equals 16 residues. In nucleotides, the CDR3 is TGTGCCATCAAGGGTGCCGGGGGCGCAGATAATTCACCCCTCCACTTT. This codes for CAIKGAGGADNSPLHF.

V is TRBV24-1 and J is TRBJ2-2; 10 nucleotides align to TRBD1. The CDR3 contains 15 residues. CDR1 is KGHDR and CDR2 is SFDVKD in the germline V gene. J was trimmed by 7 bases and V by 3 bases; bases with no gene match: 4. CDR3 bases: TGTGCCACCAGTGATGAGGGACAGGGGTTCGGGGAGCTGTTTTTT. Encoded protein: CATSDEGQGFGELFF.

V gene TRBV6-5 combines with J gene TRBJ1-2, with D tentatively TRBD1 (6 bases). Germline V gene data show CDR1 as MNHEY and CDR2 as SVGAGI. Trimming removed 7 bases from V and 4 bases from J, with 13 bases in between. This CDR3 is built from 13 residues. CDR3: CASTSTGSYGYTF. For the CDR3, the DNA is TGTGCCAGCACCTCCACAGGGTCCTATGGCTACACCTTC.

The chain carries TRBV28 and TRBJ1-5, with TRBD1 matching 9 bases. CDR1 is MDHEN and CDR2 is SYDVKM in the germline V gene. CDR3 size: 17 residues. V lost 3 bases, J lost 7 bases, and 13 bases stayed unmatched. The CDR3 region is CASSFGGGTGQRQPQHF. The CDR3 DNA is TGTGCCAGCAGTTTTGGGGGCGGGACAGGGCAACGGCAGCCCCAGCATTTT.

The chain has TRBV29-1 and TRBJ2-7, with 8 bases matching TRBD1. Germline lookup yields CDR1 SQVTM and CDR2 ANQGSEA. The CDR3 runs to 13 residues. V lost 3 bases and J lost 4; bases outside the gene matches: 5. CDR3 loop: CSVEQGARYEQYF. As DNA, the CDR3 is TGCAGCGTTGAGCAGGGGGCGCGGTACGAGCAGTACTTC.

The rearrangement joins TRBV12-3 or TRBV12-4 to TRBJ1-3, with no clear D. Trimming pared 2 bases from V and 2 bases from J, leaving 4 bases between. This CDR3 has 13 amino acids. The CDR3 protein is CASSLSTGNTIYF. CDR3 nucleotides: TGTGCCAGCAGTTTAAGTACTGGAAACACCATATATTTT.

This clone was seen just once. This sequence joins TRBV5-4 and TRBJ2-3; D is perhaps TRBD2 (6 bases). Trimming shortened V by 5 bases and J by 4 bases, and 11 bases separated the two germline ends. The CDR3 has 13 amino acids. The germline CDR1 and CDR2 sequences are SGHNT and YYREEE (reference sequence). CDR3 bases: TGTGCCAGCAGTAGGAGGGAGGCAGATACGCAGTATTTT. Translating it yields CASSRREADTQYF.

Of note for this clone: The junction does not match germline at one end; this may be a read error. This chain uses TRBV9 with TRBJ2-3; 8 nucleotides agree with TRBD2. The CDR3 length is 13 residues. The V gene's germline CDR1 is SGDLS and CDR2 YYNGEE. CDR3 DNA sequence: TGTGTCAGCGGGAGATCCCTCACAGATACGCAGTATTTT. Protein sequence: CVSGRSLTDTQYF.

This clone is a singleton in its sample. The chain is built from TRBV6-5 and TRBJ2-7; D unresolved. The CDR3 is 14 residues long. The germline V and J ends were trimmed by 0 bases and 3 bases, with 9 bases remaining between them. From germline, CDR1 is MNHEY and CDR2 SVGAGI. The CDR3 is CASSYSAALYEQYF. As DNA, the CDR3 is TGTGCCAGCAGTTACTCGGCGGCTCTCTACGAGCAGTACTTC.

The chain is built from TRBV24-1 and TRBJ1-1, with D possibly TRBD1 on 5 matching bases. V dropped 2 bases and J dropped 0 bases, with 9 bases sitting between them. Germline V gene lookup returns CDR1 KGHDR and CDR2 SFDVKD. The CDR3 runs 15 residues. The CDR3 spells CATSDSGTVNTEAFF. DNA of the CDR3: TGTGCCACCAGTGATTCCGGGACGGTGAACACTGAAGCTTTCTTT.

V and J are TRBV7-7 and TRBJ2-1; D is possibly TRBD2 (6 bases). This CDR3 comprises 16 residues. Germline V lookup: CDR1 SSHAT, CDR2 FNYEAQ (reference sequence). The germline V and J ends were trimmed by 1 base and 0 bases, with 10 bases remaining between them. The CDR3 region has the DNA TGTGCCAGCAGCTTAGGGGCGGGGAGCTCCTACAATGAGCAGTTCTTC. Translation gives CASSLGAGSSYNEQFF.

V and J are TRBV4-1 and TRBJ2-6; the match to TRBD2 covers 7 bases. The CDR3 runs 17 residues. CDR1 is MGHRA, CDR2 YSYEKL, per germline. Trimming cost V 5 bases and J 1 base; bases outside gene matches: 8. CDR3 in DNA: TGCGCCAGCAGCGCCCTAGCGGAATTTTCTGGGGCCAACGTCCTGACTTTC. Protein product: CASSALAEFSGANVLTF.

This clone was counted between two and nine times. The gene calls are TRBV9 and TRBJ1-2; D is possibly TRBD1 (5 bases). Germline lookup yields CDR1 SGDLS and CDR2 YYNGEE. The CDR3 runs 15 residues. V was clipped by 4 bases and J by 0 bases, with 13 bases between them. DNA of the CDR3: TGTGCCAGCAGCCCAGAGGGGACCGCTAACTATGGCTACACCTTC. Translating it yields CASSPEGTANYGYTF.

This clone was found a few times. The chain links TRBV7-9 to TRBJ2-2; tentative D call: TRBD2 (5 bases). The CDR3 covers 16 residues. V was trimmed by 5 bases and J by 1 base, leaving 14 bases between them. Germline lookup yields CDR1 SEHNR and CDR2 FQNEAQ (reference sequence). The DNA for the CDR3 is TGTGCCAGCAGCCCCCGCGGACGGGAGAACACCGGGGAGCTGTTTTTT. Translating gives CASSPRGRENTGELFF. Full variable domain (missing parts from reference TRBV7-9 and TRBJ2-2): DTGVSQNPRHKITKRGQNVTFRCDPISEHNRLYWYRQTLGQGPEFLTYFQNEAQLEKSRLLSDRFSAERPKGSFSTLEIQRTEQGDSAMYLCASSPRGRENTGELFFGEGSRLTVL.

V gene TRBV6-5 combines with J gene TRBJ2-5, with D possibly being TRBD1 (6 bases). The V end was cut by 8 bases, the J end by 5 bases, with 12 bases between. The CDR3 spans 12 residues. CDR1 and CDR2 (germline): MNHEY, SVGAGI. In nucleotides, the CDR3 is TGTGCCAGCGCCGGACAGCTGGAGACCCAGTACTTC. Translating it yields CASAGQLETQYF.

This sequence joins TRBV24-1 and TRBJ2-3; D ambiguous. The CDR3 sequence is 11 residues long. The germline V and J ends were trimmed by 6 bases and 3 bases, with 3 bases remaining between them. CDR1 and CDR2 from the germline V gene are KGHDR and SFDVKD. CDR3 region: CATSSTDTQYF. The CDR3 bases are TGTGCCACCAGTAGTACAGATACGCAGTATTTT.

This clone was seen a few times. Written as DNA, the CDR3 is TGTGCCAGCAGCTTGGGGGGACAGTCTTTGGAAAAACTGTTTTTT. Amino acid sequence: CASSLGGQSLEKLFF. The genes are TRBV11-2 and TRBJ1-4; 7 bases are a match to TRBD1. CDR1 and CDR2 (germline): SGHAT, FQNNGV. This CDR3 region has 15 residues. After removal of 3 bases from V and 8 bases from J, the junction contained 9 bases not matched to a gene.

J is TRBJ2-5 and V is TRBV7-9; 8 bases match TRBD1. Losses at the gene ends were 5 bases for V and 5 bases for J; bases not matched to a gene: 7. The CDR3 has 14 amino acids. The germline V gene encodes CDR1 SEHNR and CDR2 FQNEAQ (reference sequence). CDR3 coding DNA: TGTGCCAGCAGCCCACAGGGGGGCGGGGAGACCCAGTACTTC. Translating gives CASSPQGGGETQYF.

The chain employs TRBV3-1 (or the pseudogene TRBV3-2) and TRBJ2-3, with 9 bases matching TRBD2. Germline V gene data show CDR1 as LGHDT and CDR2 as YNNKEL (reference sequence). This CDR3 is 16 amino acids long. J lost 5 bases, V lost 4 bases, and 10 bases had no gene match. CDR3 sequence: CASSRSSGSEGDTQYF. CDR3 nucleotides: TGTGCCAGCAGCCGGAGTAGCGGGAGCGAGGGAGATACGCAGTATTTT.

The chain couples TRBV27 to TRBJ2-7; no reliable D call. This CDR3 spans 13 amino acids. Germline-derived CDR1 and CDR2 are MNHEY and SMNVEV (reference sequence). V lost 3 bases, J lost 4 bases, and 10 bases lay in between. The CDR3 loop is CASSLLPRYEQYF. CDR3 nucleotides: TGTGCCAGCAGTTTGCTACCCCGGTACGAGCAGTACTTC.